These T cell receptor beta chains were read from a single sample in a study of human T cells and chemical hapten exposure. TCRdb re-analysed the RACE reads in MiXCR, keeping a single row per CDR3 protein. The sample lists about 160,000 distinct CDR3 sequences; about 30% were seen once. Sequences were derived from whole blood, sampled in connection with sensitization to the hapten diphenylcyclopropenone (DPC). The receptors stem from a woman aged 18-29 years with alopecia areata. Some clones in this sample may be carry-over from other donors' samples. Each CDR3 is given with its conserved first and last residue. A D gene is named only where the DNA matches it firmly. Clone sizes are given selectively: once, few, many, or a class where the clone is expanded.

>few|TRBJ1-2|TRBV28|.
CASREVVSYGYTF
TGTGCCAGCAGAGAGGTGGTGAGCTATGGCTACACCTTC
>.|TRBJ2-5|TRBV5-1|.
CASSLGQELQETQYF
TGCGCCAGCAGCTTGGGGCAGGAGCTCCAAGAGACCCAGTACTTC
>many|TRBJ1-5|TRBV29-1|.
CSVGGRGRNQPQHF
TGCAGCGTAGGAGGGCGGGGAAGGAATCAGCCCCAGCATTTT
>few|TRBJ2-2|TRBV4-1|.
CASSQEVGRRGELFF
TGCGCCAGCAGCCAAGAGGTGGGGAGGCGCGGGGAGCTGTTTTTT
>few|TRBJ2-2|TRBV18|TRBD1
CASSPRTGVNTGELFF
TGTGCCAGCTCACCAAGGACAGGGGTGAACACCGGGGAGCTGTTTTTT
>.|TRBJ1-3|TRBV29-1|.
CSVVDLKGGNTIYF
TGCAGCGTCGTGGACCTCAAGGGGGGAAACACCATATATTTT
>many|TRBJ2-7|TRBV9|.
CASSAGQSYEQYF
TGTGCCAGCAGCGCCGGACAGTCCTACGAGCAGTACTTC
>.|TRBJ1-5|TRBV2|TRBD1
CARGQGPYSNQPQHF
TGTGCCAGGGGACAGGGCCCTTATAGCAATCAGCCCCAGCATTTT
>many|TRBJ2-1|TRBV4-2|TRBD1
CASSLGTGGDEQFF
TGTGCCAGCAGCCTCGGGACAGGGGGCGATGAGCAGTTCTTC
>.|TRBJ2-4|TRBV7-9|.
CASSADREEAIQYF
TGTGCCAGCAGCGCCGACAGGGAGGAGGCCATTCAGTACTTC
>few|TRBJ1-6|TRBV18|.
CASSQGPGNSPLHF
TGTGCCAGCTCACAAGGGCCGGGTAATTCACCCCTCCACTTT
>few|TRBJ2-6|TRBV7-2|.
CASSPKSLSGANVLTF
TGTGCCAGCAGCCCCAAAAGCCTCTCTGGGGCCAACGTCCTGACTTTC
>few|TRBJ2-5|TRBV5-1|.
CASRASLLETQYF
TGCGCCAGCCGCGCCTCTCTGTTGGAGACCCAGTACTTC
>.|TRBJ1-1|TRBV6-2/TRBV6-3|.
CASFMSLNTEAFF
TGTGCCAGTTTTATGTCGTTGAACACTGAAGCTTTCTTT
>.|TRBJ2-7|TRBV3-1|TRBD2
CASSVGLGVEQYF
TGTGCCAGCAGCGTGGGACTAGGGGTCGAGCAGTACTTC
>.|TRBJ1-1|TRBV29-1|.
CSVGDRNTEAFF
TGCAGCGTTGGCGACAGGAACACTGAAGCTTTCTTT
>few|TRBJ1-2|TRBV15|.
CATSRDSVRLANYGYTF
TGTGCCACCAGCAGAGATTCTGTCAGGTTAGCTAACTATGGCTACACCTTC
>few|TRBJ1-6|TRBV20-1|.
CSAVSPLHF
TGCAGTGCTGTTTCACCCCTCCACTTT
>once|TRBJ1-1|TRBV30|.
CAWRSTGNRENTEAFF
TGTGCCTGGAGGTCTACAGGGAATCGGGAGAACACTGAAGCTTTCTTT
>.|TRBJ1-5|TRBV30|.
CAWSVPQSPQHF
TGTGCCTGGAGTGTACCCCAGTCGCCCCAGCATTTT